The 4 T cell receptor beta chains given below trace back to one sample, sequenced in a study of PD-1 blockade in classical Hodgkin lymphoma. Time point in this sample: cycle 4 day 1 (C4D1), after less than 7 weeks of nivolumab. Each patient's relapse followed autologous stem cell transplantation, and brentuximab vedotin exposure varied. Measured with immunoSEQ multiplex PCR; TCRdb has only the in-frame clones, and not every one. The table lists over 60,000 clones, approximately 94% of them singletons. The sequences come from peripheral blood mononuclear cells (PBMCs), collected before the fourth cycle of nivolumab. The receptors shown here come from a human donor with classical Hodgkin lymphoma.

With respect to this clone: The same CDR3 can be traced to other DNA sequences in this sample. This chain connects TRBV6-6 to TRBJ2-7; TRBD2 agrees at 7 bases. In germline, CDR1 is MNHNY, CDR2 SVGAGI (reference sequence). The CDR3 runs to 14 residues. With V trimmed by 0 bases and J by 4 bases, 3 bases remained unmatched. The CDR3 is CASSYSLGGYEQYF. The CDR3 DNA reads TGTGCCAGCAGTTACTCCCTGGGAGGGTACGAGCAGTACTTC.

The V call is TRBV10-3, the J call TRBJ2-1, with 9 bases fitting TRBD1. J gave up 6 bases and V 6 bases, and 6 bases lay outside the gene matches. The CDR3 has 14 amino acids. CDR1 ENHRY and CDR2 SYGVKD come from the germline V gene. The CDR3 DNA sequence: TGTGCCATCAGGGGGACAGGGCCCTCCAATGAGCAGTTCTTC. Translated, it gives CAIRGTGPSNEQFF.

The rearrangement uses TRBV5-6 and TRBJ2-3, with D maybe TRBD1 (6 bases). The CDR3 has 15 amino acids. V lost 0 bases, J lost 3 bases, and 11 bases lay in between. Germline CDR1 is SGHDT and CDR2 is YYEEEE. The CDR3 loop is CASSLGGRSTDTQYF. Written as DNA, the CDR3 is TGTGCCAGCAGCTTGGGGGGGCGGTCAACAGATACGCAGTATTTT.

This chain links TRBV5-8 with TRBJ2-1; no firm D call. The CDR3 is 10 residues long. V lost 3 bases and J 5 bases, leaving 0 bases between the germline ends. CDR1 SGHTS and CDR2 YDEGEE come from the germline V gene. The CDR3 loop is CASSYNEQFF. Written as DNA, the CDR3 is TGTGCCAGCAGCTACAATGAGCAGTTCTTC.